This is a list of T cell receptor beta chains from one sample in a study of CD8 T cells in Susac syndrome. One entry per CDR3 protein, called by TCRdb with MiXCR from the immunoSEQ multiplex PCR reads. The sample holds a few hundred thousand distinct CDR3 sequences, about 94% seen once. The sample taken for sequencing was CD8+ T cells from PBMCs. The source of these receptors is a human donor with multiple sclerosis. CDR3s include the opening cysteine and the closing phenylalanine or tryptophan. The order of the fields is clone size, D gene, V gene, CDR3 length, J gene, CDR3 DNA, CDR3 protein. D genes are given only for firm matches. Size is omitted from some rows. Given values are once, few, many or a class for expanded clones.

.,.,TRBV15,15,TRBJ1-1,TGTGCCACCAGCAGAGATGCAGGCTGGAACACTGAAGCTTTCTTT,CATSRDAGWNTEAFF
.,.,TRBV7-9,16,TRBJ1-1,TGTGCCAGCAGCCGGTCAGGAGGGACTCAGAACACTGAAGCTTTCTTT,CASSRSGGTQNTEAFF
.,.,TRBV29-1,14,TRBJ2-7,TGCAGCGTTGAAGATCTTGAACAGGGAGGCGAGCAGTACTTC,CSVEDLEQGGEQYF
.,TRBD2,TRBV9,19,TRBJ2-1,TGTGCCAGCAGCGGTGCCGGGACTAGCGGGGGGAGCTCCTACAATGAGCAGTTCTTC,CASSGAGTSGGSSYNEQFF
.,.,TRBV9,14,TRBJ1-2,TGTGCCAGCAGCGTAGAGGCCACTAACTATGGCTACACCTTC,CASSVEATNYGYTF
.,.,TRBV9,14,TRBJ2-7,TGTGCCAGCAGCCCCCGGGGGACGGATTACGAGCAGTACTTC,CASSPRGTDYEQYF
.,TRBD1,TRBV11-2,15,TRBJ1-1,TGTGCCAGCAGCTTGACAGGGTTTGGGAACACTGAAGCTTTCTTT,CASSLTGFGNTEAFF
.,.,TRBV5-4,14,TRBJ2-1,TGTGCCAGCAGCTCTATCACTCCGGGACCCGAGCAGTTCTTC,CASSSITPGPEQFF
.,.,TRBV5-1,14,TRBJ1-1,TGCGCCAGCAGCTCGCTCCTAATGGGCCCTGAAGCTTTCTTT,CASSSLLMGPEAFF
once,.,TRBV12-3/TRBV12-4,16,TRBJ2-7,TGTGCCAGCAGTTTATGGGGGGTCGGGGATCTCTACGAGCAGTACTTC,CASSLWGVGDLYEQYF
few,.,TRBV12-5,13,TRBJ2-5,TGTGCTAGTGGCCGCAATTACCAAGAGACCCAGTACTTC,CASGRNYQETQYF
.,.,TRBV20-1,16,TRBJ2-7,TGCAGTGCCCAAATGGGAACCACAGGGAAGCCCTACGAGCAGTACTTC,CSAQMGTTGKPYEQYF
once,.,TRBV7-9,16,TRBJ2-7,TGTGCCAGCAGCACAAGCGTCTCTGCAACGACCCGCGAGCAGTACTTC,CASSTSVSATTREQYF
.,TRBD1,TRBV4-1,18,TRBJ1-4,TGCGCCAGCAGCCAAGACGCCCTTCCGGGACAGCTTAATGAAAAACTGTTTTTT,CASSQDALPGQLNEKLFF
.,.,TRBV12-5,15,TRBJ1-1,TGTGCTAGTGGTTTGGTAACCGGGGCGAACACTGAAGCTTTCTTT,CASGLVTGANTEAFF